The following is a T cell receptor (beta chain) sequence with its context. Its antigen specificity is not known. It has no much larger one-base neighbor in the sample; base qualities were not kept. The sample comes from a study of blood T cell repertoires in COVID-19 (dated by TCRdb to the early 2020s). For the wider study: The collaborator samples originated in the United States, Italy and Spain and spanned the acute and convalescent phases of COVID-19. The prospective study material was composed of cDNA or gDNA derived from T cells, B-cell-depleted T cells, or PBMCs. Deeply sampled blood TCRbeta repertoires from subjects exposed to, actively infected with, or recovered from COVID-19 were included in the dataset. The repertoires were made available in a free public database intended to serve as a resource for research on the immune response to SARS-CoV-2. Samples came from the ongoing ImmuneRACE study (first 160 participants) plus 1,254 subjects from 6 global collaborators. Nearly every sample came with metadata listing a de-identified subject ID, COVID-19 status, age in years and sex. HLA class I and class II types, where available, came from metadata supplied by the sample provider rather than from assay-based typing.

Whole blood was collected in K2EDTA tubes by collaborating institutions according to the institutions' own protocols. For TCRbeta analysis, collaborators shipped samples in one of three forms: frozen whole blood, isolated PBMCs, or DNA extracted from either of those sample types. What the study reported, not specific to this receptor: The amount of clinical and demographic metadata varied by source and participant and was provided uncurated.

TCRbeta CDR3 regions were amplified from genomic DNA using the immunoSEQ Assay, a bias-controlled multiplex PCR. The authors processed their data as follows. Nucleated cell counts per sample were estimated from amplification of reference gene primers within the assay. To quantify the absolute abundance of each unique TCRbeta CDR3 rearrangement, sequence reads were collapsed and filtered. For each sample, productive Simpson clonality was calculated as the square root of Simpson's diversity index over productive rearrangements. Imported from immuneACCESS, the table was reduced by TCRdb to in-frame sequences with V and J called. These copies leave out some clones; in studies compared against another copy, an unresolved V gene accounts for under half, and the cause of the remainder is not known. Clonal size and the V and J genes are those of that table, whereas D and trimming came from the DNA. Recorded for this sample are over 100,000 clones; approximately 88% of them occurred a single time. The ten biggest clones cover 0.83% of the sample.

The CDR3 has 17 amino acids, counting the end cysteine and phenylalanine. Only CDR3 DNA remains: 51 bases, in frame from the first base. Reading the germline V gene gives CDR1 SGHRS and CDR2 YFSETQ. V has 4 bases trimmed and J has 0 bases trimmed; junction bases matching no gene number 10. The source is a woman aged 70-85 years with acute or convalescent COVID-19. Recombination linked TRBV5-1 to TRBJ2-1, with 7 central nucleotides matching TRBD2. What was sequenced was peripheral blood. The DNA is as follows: TGCGCCAGCAGCCTGACTCCGGCGGGAGTCTCCTACAATGAGCAGTTCTTC. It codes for CASSLTPAGVSYNEQFF.